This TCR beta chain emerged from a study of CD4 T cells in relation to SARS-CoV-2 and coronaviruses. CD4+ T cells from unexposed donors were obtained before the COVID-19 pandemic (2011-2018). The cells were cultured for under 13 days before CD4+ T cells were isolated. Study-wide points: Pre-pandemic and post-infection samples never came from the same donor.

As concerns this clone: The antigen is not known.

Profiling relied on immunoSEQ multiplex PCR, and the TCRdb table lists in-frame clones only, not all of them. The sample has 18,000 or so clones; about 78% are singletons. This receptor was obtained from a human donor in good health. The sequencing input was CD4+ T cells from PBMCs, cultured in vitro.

In nucleotides, the CDR3 is TGTGCCAGCAGTACCGCCGGGACTAGCGGCGAGCAGTACTTC. Protein: CASSTAGTSGEQYF. V and J are TRBV6-6 and TRBJ2-7, with 11 bases that match TRBD2. Germline trimming cut 5 bases from V and 6 bases from J; bases unmatched to any gene: 6. This CDR3 spans 14 amino acids. Germline V gene lookup returns CDR1 MNHNY and CDR2 SVGAGI (reference sequence).